These 7 T cell receptor beta chains were all obtained from the same sample, sequenced in a study of blood T cell repertoires in COVID-19. The protocol was immunoSEQ multiplex PCR, while the TCRdb copy is restricted to in-frame clones and leaves out a portion. The table lists some 200,000 clones, around 80% of them singletons. The sample consisted of peripheral blood. All receptors come from a woman aged 80 or older with acute or convalescent COVID-19.

V and J are TRBV19 and TRBJ1-5; TRBD1 matches 7 bases. The trim removed 3 bases at V and 4 bases at J, leaving 12 bases unmatched. This CDR3 is built from 17 residues. Germline CDR1 and CDR2: LNHDA and SQIVND (reference sequence). This CDR3 is CASSIPRDSLQNQPQHF. As DNA, the CDR3 is TGTGCCAGTAGTATCCCCCGGGACAGCTTGCAAAATCAGCCCCAGCATTTT.

The chain carries TRBV11-2 and TRBJ1-4; D call uncertain. V lost 5 bases and J 5 bases, leaving 18 bases between the germline ends. The length of the CDR3 is 16 residues. The germline gives CDR1 SGHAT, CDR2 FQNNGV. The CDR3 nucleotides read TGTGCCAGCAGCCTAGGACCGAGCGGGGTCAATGAAAAACTGTTTTTT. Residues: CASSLGPSGVNEKLFF. Full variable domain (remainder filled in from reference TRBV11-2 and TRBJ1-4): EAGVAQSPRYKIIEKRQSVAFWCNPISGHATLYWYQQILGQGPKLLIQFQNNGVVDDSQLPKDRFSAERLKGVDSTLKIQPAKLEDSAVYLCASSLGPSGVNEKLFFGSGTQLSVL.

This clone was seen at least ten times. The chain combines TRBV27 with TRBJ1-1, with 7 nucleotides matching TRBD1. V trimming: 6 bases; J trimming: 8 bases; junction bases outside the gene matches: 12. Germline V CDR1 and CDR2: MNHEY, SMNVEV (reference sequence). CDR3 length: 14 residues. In DNA, the CDR3 is TGTGCCAGCAGGCTATTCAGGGGGACTCTAGAAGCTTTCTTT. Translated, it gives CASRLFRGTLEAFF.

This rearrangement joins TRBV7-2 to TRBJ2-3, with TRBD1 matching 8 bases. The CDR3 sequence is 15 residues long. J gave up 6 bases and V 5 bases, and 10 bases lay outside the gene matches. Germline V gene lookup returns CDR1 SGHTA and CDR2 FQGNSA. CDR3 amino acids: CASSTNARGLDTQYF. The CDR3 DNA reads as TGTGCCAGCAGCACAAACGCCAGGGGGCTTGATACGCAGTATTTT.

The rearrangement joins TRBV7-9 to TRBJ2-1; the D gene is possibly TRBD2 (6 bases). With 8 bases removed from V and 2 bases from J, the gap between germline ends came to 10 bases. CDR3 length: 13 residues. The germline V gene encodes CDR1 SEHNR and CDR2 FQNEAQ (reference sequence). CDR3 nucleotides: TGTGCCAGCGGAGCGGGTACCTACAATGAGCAGTTCTTC. Translated: CASGAGTYNEQFF.

For this clone: Other DNA sequences of this sample code for an identical CDR3. The chain couples TRBV5-1 to TRBJ2-7, with 12 bases lining up with TRBD2. CDR1 is SGHRS and CDR2 is YFSETQ in the germline V gene. J lost 3 bases, V lost 0 bases, and 1 base had no gene match. The CDR3 covers 15 residues. The CDR3: CASSLETSGGYEQYF. Written as DNA, the CDR3 is TGCGCCAGCAGCTTGGAGACTAGCGGGGGCTACGAGCAGTACTTC.

The chain employs TRBV24-1 and TRBJ2-5, with a possible D match to TRBD2 (6 bases). Trimming cost V 9 bases and J 9 bases, with 16 bases left between them. There are 12 residues in the CDR3. Germline V gene lookup returns CDR1 KGHDR and CDR2 SFDVKD. As DNA, the CDR3 is TGTGCCACCTCCTCGGGGGTGGAGGCCCAGTACTTC. As protein: CATSSGVEAQYF.